This TCR beta chain was found in a study of T cell repertoires in cytomegalovirus infection. Looking at the study overall: Both a matching HLA type and CMV infection were indicated by public TCR beta signatures.

Germline V CDR1 and CDR2: MNHNS, SASEGT. V was pared by 6 bases and J by 0 bases, with 11 bases between. There are 15 residues in the CDR3. Each CDR3 protein is one row after TCRdb ran MiXCR on the reads. The table includes approximately 500,000 distinct CDR3 sequences, 11% detected once. Study results and limitations: Totalled public TCR beta family frequency picked out people who carried CMV plus the relevant HLA. CMV-specific HLA-C-restricted TCR beta clonotypes dominated the ex vivo response.

A note on this clonotype: What it binds is unknown.

The chain combines TRBV6-1 with TRBJ2-2, with D possibly being TRBD1 or TRBD2 (6 bases each). The receptor was isolated from a human donor in good health (CMV status not recorded). Some clones in this sample may be carry-over from other donors' samples. The sample comprised PBMCs. CDR3 loop: CASRRGTTNTGELFF. The CDR3 nucleotides are TGTGCCAGCAGACGGGGGACAACGAACACCGGGGAGCTGTTTTTT.